This TCR beta chain was sequenced during a study of shared clonotypes between healthy human individuals. Study-level information: Aged between 18 and 49, the donors were a couple of women and a few men. Study-wide results and limits: Generally, naive subsets came out with larger estimated richness than memory subsets. Few donors restricted represented genetic and exposure-history diversity.

With regard to this clone: Its antigen is as yet unknown.

Germline V lookup: CDR1 MNHEY, CDR2 SMNVEV (reference sequence). The CDR3 is 16 residues long. Trimming removed 7 bases at V and 1 base at J, with 19 bases between. The repertoire was sequenced with immunoSEQ multiplex PCR; TCRdb's copy has only in-frame clones and lacks some. The table records 500,000 to 700,000 clones, 85% to 95% of them present only once. Naive CD8 cells lacked CD45RO and underwent positive selection for CCR7, leaving out terminally differentiated effector memory CD45RA+ cells. Specimen: naive CD8+ T cells sorted from blood. V gene TRBV27 combines with J gene TRBJ2-5, with D possibly being TRBD2 (5 bases). This clonotype was obtained from a woman in her 30s in good health. The CDR3 loop is CASTPRGSSAQETQYF. In DNA, the CDR3 is TGTGCCAGCACCCCCCGGGGTAGTTCCGCCCAAGAGACCCAGTACTTC.